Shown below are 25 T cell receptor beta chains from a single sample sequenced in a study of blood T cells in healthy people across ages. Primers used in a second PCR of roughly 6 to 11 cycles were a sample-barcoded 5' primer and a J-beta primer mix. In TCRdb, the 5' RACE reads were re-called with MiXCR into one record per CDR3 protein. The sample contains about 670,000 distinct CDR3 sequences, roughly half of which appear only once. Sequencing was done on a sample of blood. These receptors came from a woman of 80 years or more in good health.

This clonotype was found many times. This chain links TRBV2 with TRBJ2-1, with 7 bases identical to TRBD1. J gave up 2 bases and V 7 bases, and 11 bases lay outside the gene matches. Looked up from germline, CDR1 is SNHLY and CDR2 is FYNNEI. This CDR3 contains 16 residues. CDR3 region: CASNLPRDRPYNEQFF. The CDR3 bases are TGTGCCAGCAACCTGCCCCGGGACAGACCCTACAATGAGCAGTTCTTC.

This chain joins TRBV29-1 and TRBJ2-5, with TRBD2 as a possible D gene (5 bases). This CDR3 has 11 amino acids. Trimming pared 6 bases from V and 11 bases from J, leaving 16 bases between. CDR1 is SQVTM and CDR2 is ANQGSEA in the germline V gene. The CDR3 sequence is CSVRSSYGQYF. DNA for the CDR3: TGCAGCGTCCGATCTAGCTACGGGCAGTACTTC.

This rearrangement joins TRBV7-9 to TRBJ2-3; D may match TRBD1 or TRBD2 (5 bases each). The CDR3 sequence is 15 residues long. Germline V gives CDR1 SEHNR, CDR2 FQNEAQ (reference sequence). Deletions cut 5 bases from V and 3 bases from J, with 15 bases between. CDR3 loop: CASSTSGAGTDTQYF. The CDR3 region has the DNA TGTGCCAGCAGCACCTCCGGGGCTGGGACAGATACGCAGTATTTT.

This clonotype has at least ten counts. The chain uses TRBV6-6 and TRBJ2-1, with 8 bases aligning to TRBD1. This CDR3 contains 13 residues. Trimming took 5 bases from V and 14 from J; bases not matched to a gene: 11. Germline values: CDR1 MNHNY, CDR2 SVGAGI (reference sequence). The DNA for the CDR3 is TGTGCCAGCAGTGACGAGACAGGGGCAATCAAGTTCTTC. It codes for CASSDETGAIKFF.

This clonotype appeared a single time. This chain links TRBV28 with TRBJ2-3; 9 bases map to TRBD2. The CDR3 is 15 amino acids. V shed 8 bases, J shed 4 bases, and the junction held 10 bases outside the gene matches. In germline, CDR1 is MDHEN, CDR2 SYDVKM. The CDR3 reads CASSSPAGGADTQYF. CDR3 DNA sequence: TGTGCCAGCTCGTCCCCGGCGGGGGGGGCAGATACGCAGTATTTT.

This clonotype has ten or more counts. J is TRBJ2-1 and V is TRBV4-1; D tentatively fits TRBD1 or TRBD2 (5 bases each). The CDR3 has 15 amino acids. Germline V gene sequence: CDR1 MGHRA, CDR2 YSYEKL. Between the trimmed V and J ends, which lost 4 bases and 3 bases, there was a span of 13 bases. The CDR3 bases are TGCGCCAGCAGCCCGAGGGGCAGCCACTACAATGAGCAGTTCTTC. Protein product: CASSPRGSHYNEQFF.

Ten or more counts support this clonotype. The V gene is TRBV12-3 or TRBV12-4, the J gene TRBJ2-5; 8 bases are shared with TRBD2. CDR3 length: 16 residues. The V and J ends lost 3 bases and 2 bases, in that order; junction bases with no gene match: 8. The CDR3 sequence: CASSLRGARFQETQYF. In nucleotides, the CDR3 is TGTGCCAGCAGTTTGCGGGGGGCGCGGTTTCAAGAGACCCAGTACTTC.

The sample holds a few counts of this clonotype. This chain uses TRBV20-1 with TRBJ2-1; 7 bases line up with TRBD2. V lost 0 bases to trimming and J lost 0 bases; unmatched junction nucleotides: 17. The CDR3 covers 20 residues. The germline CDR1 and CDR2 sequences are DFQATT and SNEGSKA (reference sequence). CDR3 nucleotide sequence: TGCAGTGCTAGAGATCTTGACCCGTGGGGGGGGTCGAGCTCCTACAATGAGCAGTTCTTC. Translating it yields CSARDLDPWGGSSSYNEQFF.

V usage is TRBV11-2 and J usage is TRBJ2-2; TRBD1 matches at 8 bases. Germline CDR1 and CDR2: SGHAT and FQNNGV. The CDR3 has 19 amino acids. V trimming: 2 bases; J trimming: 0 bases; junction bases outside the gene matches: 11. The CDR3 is CASSLRTGWDLANTGELFF. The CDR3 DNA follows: TGTGCCAGCAGCTTACGGACAGGGTGGGACTTGGCGAACACCGGGGAGCTGTTTTTT.

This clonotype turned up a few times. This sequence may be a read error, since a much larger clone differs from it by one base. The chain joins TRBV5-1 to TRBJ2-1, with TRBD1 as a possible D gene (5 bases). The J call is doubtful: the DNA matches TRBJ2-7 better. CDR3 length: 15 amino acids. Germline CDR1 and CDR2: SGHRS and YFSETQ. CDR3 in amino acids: CASSLIPGSHNEQYF. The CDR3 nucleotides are TGCGCCAGCAGCTTGATCCCAGGGTCCCACAATGAGCAGTACTTC.

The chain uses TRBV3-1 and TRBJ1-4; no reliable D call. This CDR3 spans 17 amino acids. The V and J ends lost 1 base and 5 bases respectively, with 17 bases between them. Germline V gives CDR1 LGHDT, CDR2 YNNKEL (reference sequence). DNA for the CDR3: TGTGCCAGCAGCCAAGCGAAGTGGGGAGAGAGGAATGAAAAACTGTTTTTT. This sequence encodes CASSQAKWGERNEKLFF.

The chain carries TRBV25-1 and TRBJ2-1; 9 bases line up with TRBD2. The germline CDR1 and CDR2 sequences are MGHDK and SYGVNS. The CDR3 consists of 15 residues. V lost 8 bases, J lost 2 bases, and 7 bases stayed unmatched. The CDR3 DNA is TGTGCCAGCCTAGGGGGCGGGGGGGCCTACAATGAGCAGTTCTTC. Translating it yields CASLGGGGAYNEQFF. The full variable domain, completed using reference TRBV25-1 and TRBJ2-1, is EADIYQTPRYLVIGTGKKITLECSQTMGHDKMYWYQQDPGMELHLIHYSYGVNSTEKGDLSSESTVSRIRTEHFPLTLESARPSHTSQYLCASLGGGGAYNEQFFGPGTRLTVL.

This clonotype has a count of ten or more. CDR3 sequence (DNA): TGTGCCAGCAGCCCGCGGGGGGGCTTAAATACGCAGTATTTT. Residues: CASSPRGGLNTQYF. The chain uses TRBV3-1 and TRBJ2-3; 9 bases align to TRBD2. Germline values: CDR1 LGHDT, CDR2 YNNKEL (reference sequence). This CDR3 comprises 14 residues. V lost 4 bases to trimming and J lost 7 bases; unmatched junction nucleotides: 6.

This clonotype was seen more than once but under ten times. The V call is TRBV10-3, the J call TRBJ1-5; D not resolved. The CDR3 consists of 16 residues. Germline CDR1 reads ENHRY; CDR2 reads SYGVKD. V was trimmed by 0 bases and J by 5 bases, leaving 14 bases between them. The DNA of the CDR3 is TGTGCCATCAGTGAGTCGAAAACCGGGAGGCATCAGCCCCAGCATTTT. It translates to CAISESKTGRHQPQHF.

DNA of the CDR3: TGTGCCAGCAGCCAAGAATACGGGGGGGGAAATGAGCAGTTCTTC. Protein sequence: CASSQEYGGGNEQFF. The V call is TRBV14, the J call TRBJ2-1, with 8 nucleotides matching TRBD2. The CDR3 covers 15 residues. Germline assignment: CDR1 SGHDN and CDR2 FVKESK. V was pared by 0 bases and J by 7 bases, with 5 bases of the junction left unmatched.

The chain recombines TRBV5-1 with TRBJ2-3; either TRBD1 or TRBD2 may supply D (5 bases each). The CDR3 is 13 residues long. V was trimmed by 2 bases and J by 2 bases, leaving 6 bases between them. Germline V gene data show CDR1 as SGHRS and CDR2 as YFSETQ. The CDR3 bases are TGCGCCAGCAGCTTCGGGGCCACAGATACGCAGTATTTT. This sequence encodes CASSFGATDTQYF.

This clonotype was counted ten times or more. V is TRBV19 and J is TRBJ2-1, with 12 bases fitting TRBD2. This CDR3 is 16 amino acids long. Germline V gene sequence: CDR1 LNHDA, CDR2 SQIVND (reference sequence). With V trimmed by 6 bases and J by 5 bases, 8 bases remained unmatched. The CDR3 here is CASRTPGLAGNNEQFF. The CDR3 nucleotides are TGTGCCAGTAGGACACCGGGACTAGCGGGTAACAATGAGCAGTTCTTC.

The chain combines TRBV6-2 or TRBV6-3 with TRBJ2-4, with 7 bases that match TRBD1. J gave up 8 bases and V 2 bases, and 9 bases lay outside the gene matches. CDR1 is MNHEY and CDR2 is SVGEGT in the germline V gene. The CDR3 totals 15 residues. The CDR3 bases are TGTGCCAGCAGTTACCCGGTGGGGACAGTAGACATTCAGTACTTC. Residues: CASSYPVGTVDIQYF.

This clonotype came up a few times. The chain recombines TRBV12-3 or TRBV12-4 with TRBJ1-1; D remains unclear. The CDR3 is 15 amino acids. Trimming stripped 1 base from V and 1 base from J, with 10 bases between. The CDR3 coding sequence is TGTGCCAGCAGTTTAGAAGGCGCGGCGAACACTGAAGCTTTCTTT. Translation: CASSLEGAANTEAFF.

The CDR3 bases are TGCAGCGTTGAGGCAGGGGACCATTACGAGCAGTACTTC. This codes for CSVEAGDHYEQYF. The genes are TRBV29-1 and TRBJ2-5; tentative D call: TRBD1 (6 bases). The tail of the sequence fits TRBJ2-7 better, so the J call may be wrong. CDR3 length equals 13 residues. Germline V lookup: CDR1 SQVTM, CDR2 ANQGSEA.

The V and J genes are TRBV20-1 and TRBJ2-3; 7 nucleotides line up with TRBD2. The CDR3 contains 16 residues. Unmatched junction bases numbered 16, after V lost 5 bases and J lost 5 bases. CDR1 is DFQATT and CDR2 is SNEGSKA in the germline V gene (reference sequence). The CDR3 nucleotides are TGCAGTGCTCTTCCCCGGAGGGAGGGCCGAATAGATACGCAGTATTTT. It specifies CSALPRREGRIDTQYF.

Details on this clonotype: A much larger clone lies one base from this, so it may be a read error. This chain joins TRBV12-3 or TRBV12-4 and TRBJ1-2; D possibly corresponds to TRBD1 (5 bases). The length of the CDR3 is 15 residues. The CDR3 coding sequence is TGTGCCAGCAGCCTATCCGGAGTGGACACAGTCAGCTACGCCTTC. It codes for CASSLSGVDTVSYAF.

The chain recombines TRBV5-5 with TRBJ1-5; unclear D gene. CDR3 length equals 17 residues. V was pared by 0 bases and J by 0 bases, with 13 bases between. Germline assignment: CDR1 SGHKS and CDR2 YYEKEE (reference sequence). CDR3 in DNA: TGTGCCAGCAGCTTGGTGGCGCGGAGTAATAGCAATCAGCCCCAGCATTTT. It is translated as CASSLVARSNSNQPQHF. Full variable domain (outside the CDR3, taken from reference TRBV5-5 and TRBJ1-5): DAGVTQSPTHLIKTRGQQVTLRCSPISGHKSVSWYQQVLGQGPQFIFQYYEKEERGRGNFPDRFSARQFPNYSSELNVNALLLGDSALYLCASSLVARSNSNQPQHFGDGTRLSIL.

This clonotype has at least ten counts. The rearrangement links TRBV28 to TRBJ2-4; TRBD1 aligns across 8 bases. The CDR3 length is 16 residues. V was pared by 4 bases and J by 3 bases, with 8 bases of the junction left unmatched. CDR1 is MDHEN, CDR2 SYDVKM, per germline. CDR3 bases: TGTGCCAGCAGTTCCAGGGGGCGCGCAGACAAAAACATTCAGTACTTC. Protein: CASSSRGRADKNIQYF.

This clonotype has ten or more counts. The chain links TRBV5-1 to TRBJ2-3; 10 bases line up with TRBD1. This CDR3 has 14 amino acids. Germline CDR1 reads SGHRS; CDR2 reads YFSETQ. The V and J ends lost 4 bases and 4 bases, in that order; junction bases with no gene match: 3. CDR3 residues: CASSAGQGPDTQYF. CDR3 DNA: TGCGCCAGCAGCGCGGGACAGGGGCCAGATACGCAGTATTTT.